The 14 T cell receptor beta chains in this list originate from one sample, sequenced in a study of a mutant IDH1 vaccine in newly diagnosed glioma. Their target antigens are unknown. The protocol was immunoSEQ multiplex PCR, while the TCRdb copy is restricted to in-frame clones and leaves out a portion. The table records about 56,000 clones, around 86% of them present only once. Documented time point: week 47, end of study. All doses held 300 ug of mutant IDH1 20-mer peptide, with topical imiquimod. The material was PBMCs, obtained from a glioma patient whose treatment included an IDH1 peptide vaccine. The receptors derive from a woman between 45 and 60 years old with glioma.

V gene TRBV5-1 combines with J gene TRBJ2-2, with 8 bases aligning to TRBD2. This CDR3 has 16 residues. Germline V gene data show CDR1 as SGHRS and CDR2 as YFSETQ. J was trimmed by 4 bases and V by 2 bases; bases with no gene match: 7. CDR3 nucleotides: TGCGCCAGCAGCTTCCAGGTCGGGGGGGCCACCGGGGAGCTGTTTTTT. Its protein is CASSFQVGGATGELFF.

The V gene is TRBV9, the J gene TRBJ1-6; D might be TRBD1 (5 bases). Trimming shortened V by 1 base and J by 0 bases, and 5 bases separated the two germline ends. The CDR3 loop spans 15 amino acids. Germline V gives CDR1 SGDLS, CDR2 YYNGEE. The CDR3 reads CASSVQGSYNSPLHF. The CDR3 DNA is TGTGCCAGCAGCGTACAGGGCTCCTATAATTCACCCCTCCACTTT.

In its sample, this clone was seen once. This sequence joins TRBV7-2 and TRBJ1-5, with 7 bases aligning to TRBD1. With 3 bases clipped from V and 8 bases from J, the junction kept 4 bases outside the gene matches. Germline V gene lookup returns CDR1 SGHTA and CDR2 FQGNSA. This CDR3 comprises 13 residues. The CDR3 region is CASSFSQGEPQHF. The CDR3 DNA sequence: TGTGCCAGCAGCTTTTCCCAGGGGGAGCCCCAGCATTTT.

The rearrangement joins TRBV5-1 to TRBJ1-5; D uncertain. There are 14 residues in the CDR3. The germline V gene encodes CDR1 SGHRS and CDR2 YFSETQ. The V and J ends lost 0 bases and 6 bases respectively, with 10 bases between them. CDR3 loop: CASSLVGSGQPQHF. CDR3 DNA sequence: TGCGCCAGCAGCTTGGTGGGGTCGGGTCAGCCCCAGCATTTT. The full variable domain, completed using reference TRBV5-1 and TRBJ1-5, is KAGVTQTPRYLIKTRGQQVTLSCSPISGHRSVSWYQQTPGQGLQFLFEYFSETQRNKGNFPGRFSGRQFSNSRSEMNVSTLELGDSALYLCASSLVGSGQPQHFGDGTRLSIL.

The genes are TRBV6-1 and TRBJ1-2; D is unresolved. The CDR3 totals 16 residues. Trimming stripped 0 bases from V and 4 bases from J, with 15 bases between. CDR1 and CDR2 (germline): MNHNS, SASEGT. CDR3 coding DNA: TGTGCCAGCAGTGAAGCGCTGATAGGGTGGACCTATGGCTACACCTTC. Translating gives CASSEALIGWTYGYTF.

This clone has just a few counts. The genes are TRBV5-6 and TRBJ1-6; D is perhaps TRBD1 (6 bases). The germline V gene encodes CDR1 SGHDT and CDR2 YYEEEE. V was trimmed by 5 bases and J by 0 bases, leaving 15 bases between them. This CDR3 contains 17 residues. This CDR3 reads CASRSGAAGSYNSPLHF. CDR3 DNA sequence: TGTGCCAGCAGGTCGGGGGCTGCCGGCTCCTATAATTCACCCCTCCACTTT. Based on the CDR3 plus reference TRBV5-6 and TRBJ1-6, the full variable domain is DAGVTQSPTHLIKTRGQQVTLRCSPKSGHDTVSWYQQALGQGPQFIFQYYEEEERQRGNFPDRFSGHQFPNYSSELNVNALLLGDSALYLCASRSGAAGSYNSPLHFGNGTRLTVT.

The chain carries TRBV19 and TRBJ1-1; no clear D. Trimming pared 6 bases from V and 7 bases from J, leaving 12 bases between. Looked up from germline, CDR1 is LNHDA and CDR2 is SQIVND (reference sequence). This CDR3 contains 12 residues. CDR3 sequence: CASRDAVSEAFF. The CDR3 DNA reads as TGTGCCAGTAGAGATGCCGTAAGTGAAGCTTTCTTT.

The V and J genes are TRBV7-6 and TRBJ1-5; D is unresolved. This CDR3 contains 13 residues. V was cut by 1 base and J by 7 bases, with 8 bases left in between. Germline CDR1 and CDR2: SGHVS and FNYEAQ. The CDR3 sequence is CASSLEFRQPQHF. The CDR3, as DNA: TGTGCCAGCAGCTTAGAGTTTAGGCAGCCCCAGCATTTT.

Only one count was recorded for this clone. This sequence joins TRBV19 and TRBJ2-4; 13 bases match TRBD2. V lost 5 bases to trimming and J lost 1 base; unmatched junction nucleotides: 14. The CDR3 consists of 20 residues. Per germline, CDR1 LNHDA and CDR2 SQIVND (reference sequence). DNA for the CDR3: TGTGCCAGTAGTTCCGGACTAGCGGGGGCAAAATCGGAGGCCAAAAACATTCAGTACTTC. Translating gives CASSSGLAGAKSEAKNIQYF. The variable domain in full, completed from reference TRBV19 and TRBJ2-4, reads DGGITQSPKYLFRKEGQNVTLSCEQNLNHDAMYWYRQDPGQGLRLIYYSQIVNDFQKGDIAEGYSVSREKKESFPLTVTSAQKNPTAFYLCASSSGLAGAKSEAKNIQYFGAGTRLSVL.

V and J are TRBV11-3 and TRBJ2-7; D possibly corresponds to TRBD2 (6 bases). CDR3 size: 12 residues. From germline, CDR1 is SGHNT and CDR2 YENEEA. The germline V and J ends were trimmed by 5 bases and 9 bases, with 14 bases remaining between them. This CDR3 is CASSGRNGRQYF. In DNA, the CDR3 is TGTGCCAGCAGCGGACGGAACGGGAGGCAGTACTTC.

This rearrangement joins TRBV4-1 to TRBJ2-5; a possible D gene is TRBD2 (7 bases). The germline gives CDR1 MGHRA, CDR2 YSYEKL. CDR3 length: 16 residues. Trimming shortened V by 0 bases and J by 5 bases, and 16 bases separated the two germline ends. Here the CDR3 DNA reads TGCGCCAGCAGCCAAGACCGGACGGGGGGCCTTGAGACCCAGTACTTC. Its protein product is CASSQDRTGGLETQYF.

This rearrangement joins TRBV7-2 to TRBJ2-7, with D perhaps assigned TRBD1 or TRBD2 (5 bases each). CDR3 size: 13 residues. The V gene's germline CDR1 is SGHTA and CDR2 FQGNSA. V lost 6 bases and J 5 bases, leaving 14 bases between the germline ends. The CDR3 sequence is CASSYVLGDEQYF. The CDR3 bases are TGTGCCAGCAGTTACGTGTTGGGGGACGAGCAGTACTTC.

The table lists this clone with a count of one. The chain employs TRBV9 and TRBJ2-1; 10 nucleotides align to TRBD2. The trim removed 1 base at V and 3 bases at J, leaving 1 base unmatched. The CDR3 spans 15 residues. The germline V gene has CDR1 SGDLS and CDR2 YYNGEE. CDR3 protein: CASSVSGGVYNEQFF. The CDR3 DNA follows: TGTGCCAGCAGCGTAAGCGGGGGGGTCTACAATGAGCAGTTCTTC.

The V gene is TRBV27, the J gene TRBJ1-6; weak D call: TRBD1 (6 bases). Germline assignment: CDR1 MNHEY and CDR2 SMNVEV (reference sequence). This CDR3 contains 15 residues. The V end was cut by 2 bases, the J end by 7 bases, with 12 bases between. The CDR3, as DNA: TGTGCCAGCAGTTTAATGGGGGGCAGGAATTCACCCCTCCACTTT. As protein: CASSLMGGRNSPLHF.